These 9 T cell receptor beta chains were sequenced from one sample in a study of blood T cells in healthy people across ages (dated by TCRdb to 2014 to 2015). Preparation of the library involved 5' RACE. Instrument on record: Illumina HiSeq 2500. A second PCR of about 6 to 12 cycles was performed with a sample-barcoded 5' primer and a J-beta primer mix. The raw public data were reprocessed by TCRdb itself: fastp quality trimming at Q25, MiXCR clonotype calling, in-frame beta chains only. Each entry is one CDR3 protein sequence, shown with its most common DNA and genes. For this sample the table gives around 620,000 distinct CDR3 sequences, of which 25% to 30% were detected only once. Roughly 20% of the sample comes from the top ten. Sequencing input: blood. These TCRs come from a woman in her sixties or seventies in good health.

The rearrangement links TRBV28 to TRBJ2-5; D is perhaps TRBD1 or TRBD2 (7 bases each). The DNA end is a closer match to TRBJ2-7, so the J assignment may be wrong. This CDR3 comprises 15 residues. In germline, CDR1 is MDHEN, CDR2 SYDVKM. CDR3 in amino acids: CTISPRGGQNYEQYF. CDR3 in DNA: TGTACCATCAGCCCCAGGGGGGGGCAGAACTACGAGCAGTACTTC.

This clonotype has only a few counts. One end of the junction fails to match germline, which may point to a read error. This chain uses TRBV6-2 or TRBV6-3 with TRBJ2-5; 8 bases align to TRBD1. CDR1 is MNHEY, CDR2 SVGEGT, per germline. The CDR3 is made up of 11 amino acids. CDR3 coding DNA: TGTGCCAGCAGCCAACAGGGGGTGAAGTTCTTC. It translates to CASSQQGVKFF.

This clonotype was observed a single time. This rearrangement joins TRBV7-9 to TRBJ1-2; the match to TRBD1 covers 7 bases. V lost 5 bases and J lost 2; bases outside the gene matches: 8. This CDR3 spans 15 amino acids. Germline V gives CDR1 SEHNR, CDR2 FQNEAQ (reference sequence). CDR3 protein: CASSATGTENYGYTF. CDR3 in DNA: TGTGCCAGCAGCGCAACCGGGACAGAGAACTATGGCTACACCTTC.

A remark on this clonotype: Germline and junction disagree at one end, which may indicate a read error. The chain joins TRBV4-2 to TRBJ1-2; D is unresolved. The V gene's germline CDR1 is LGHNA and CDR2 YNFKEQ. The CDR3 runs to 13 residues. The DNA for the CDR3 is TGTGCCAGCAGCCAACTGGACGCCTATCGCTACACCTTC. Encoded protein: CASSQLDAYRYTF.

The chain is built from TRBV18 and TRBJ1-3; TRBD1 agrees at 7 bases. The V segment lost 2 bases and the J segment 0 bases; nucleotides outside the gene matches: 7. Germline lookup yields CDR1 KGHSH and CDR2 LQKENI. The length of the CDR3 is 17 residues. DNA for the CDR3: TGTGCCAGCTCACCAAGGACAGGCGCAAGCTCTGGAAACACCATATATTTT. It specifies CASSPRTGASSGNTIYF.

V usage is TRBV5-1 and J usage is TRBJ2-2; no firm D call. Deletions cut 4 bases from V and 4 bases from J, with 14 bases between. The CDR3 is made up of 15 amino acids. From germline, CDR1 is SGHRS and CDR2 YFSETQ. In nucleotides, the CDR3 is TGCGCCAGCAGCCCTGCCTTCATGAGCACCGGGGAGCTGTTTTTT. Protein sequence: CASSPAFMSTGELFF.

This clonotype was detected a few times. The rearrangement joins TRBV7-2 to TRBJ2-3, with D unresolved. This CDR3 contains 14 residues. Germline CDR1 reads SGHTA; CDR2 reads FQGNSA. Trimming removed 5 bases at V and 3 bases at J, with 12 bases between. CDR3 DNA: TGTGCCAGCAGCCCTGAGTGGGTAACAGATACGCAGTATTTT. This codes for CASSPEWVTDTQYF.

This chain connects TRBV9 to TRBJ2-3, with 8 bases matching TRBD2. J lost 5 bases, V lost 0 bases, and 8 bases had no gene match. The CDR3 runs 16 residues. Germline V gene sequence: CDR1 SGDLS, CDR2 YYNGEE. CDR3 protein: CASSVGNSGTGDTQYF. For the CDR3, the DNA is TGTGCCAGCAGCGTAGGGAATAGCGGGACGGGAGATACGCAGTATTTT.

The V and J genes are TRBV4-2 and TRBJ1-2; weak D call: TRBD1 (5 bases). Trimming cost V 4 bases and J 5 bases, with 17 bases left between them. The CDR3 has 15 amino acids. Germline lookup yields CDR1 LGHNA and CDR2 YNFKEQ. CDR3 sequence: CASSPSGSLEYGYTF. The CDR3 nucleotides are TGTGCCAGCAGCCCCTCAGGGAGCTTGGAGTATGGCTACACCTTC.